The clone carrying this TCR beta chain was picked up a small number of times. These data come from a study of blood T cell repertoires in COVID-19. Overall study: Sources were T cells, B-cell-depleted T cells, or PBMCs; the material itself was cDNA or gDNA.

CDR3 length: 13 residues. V lost 2 bases to trimming and J lost 6 bases, with 10 bases between them. Germline loops: CDR1 GTSNPN, CDR2 SVGIG (reference sequence). The protocol was immunoSEQ multiplex PCR, while the TCRdb copy is restricted to in-frame clones and leaves out a portion. Here the sample spans around 280,000 clones, roughly 89% being singletons. The chain links TRBV30 to TRBJ1-4; a weak D match, TRBD1 (6 bases). The receptor was derived from a young woman with acute COVID-19. The sequencing sample was made of PBMCs or T cells enriched from blood (not recorded which). The CDR3 protein is CAWSIQGHEKLFF. Here the CDR3 DNA reads TGTGCCTGGAGTATACAGGGTCATGAAAAACTGTTTTTT. The whole variable domain, filled in from reference TRBV30 and TRBJ1-4, reads SQTIHQWPATLVQPVGSPLSLECTVEGTSNPNLYWYRQAAGRGLQLLFYSVGIGQISSEVPQNLSASRPQDRQFILSSKKLLLSDSGFYLCAWSIQGHEKLFFGSGTQLSVL.